One sample yielded the 23 T cell receptor beta chains listed below, sequenced in a study of T-cell memory formation after mild COVID-19. From the 5' RACE reads, TCRdb called clonotypes with MiXCR, one entry per CDR3 protein. The sample has about 620,000 distinct CDR3 sequences, roughly 18% seen once; the top ten hold 12%. The sequencing sample was made of PBMCs or a T cell subset sorted from them (not recorded which). These receptors all come from an adult woman who had mild COVID-19 (a few samples of this study predate the infection). Cell type and time point are not known.

The V and J genes are TRBV10-3 and TRBJ2-1, with D possibly matching TRBD2 (6 bases). This CDR3 region has 14 residues. The germline V gene has CDR1 ENHRY and CDR2 SYGVKD. Trimming removed 6 bases from V and 2 bases from J, with 11 bases in between. The CDR3 sequence is CAIREGGPYNEQFF. CDR3 coding DNA: TGTGCCATCAGGGAGGGAGGCCCCTACAATGAGCAGTTCTTC.

V usage is TRBV5-1 and J usage is TRBJ1-1, with a possible D match to TRBD1 (5 bases). CDR1 SGHRS and CDR2 YFSETQ come from the germline V gene. Trimming removed 8 bases from V and 2 bases from J, with 22 bases in between. The CDR3 is 16 amino acids. The CDR3 nucleotides read TGCGCCAGAAGTGAAACACCACAGGTATCTAACACTGAAGCTTTCTTT. This translates into CARSETPQVSNTEAFF.

V usage is TRBV11-2 and J usage is TRBJ2-3; unclear D gene. Trimming pared 2 bases from V and 2 bases from J, leaving 8 bases between. There are 14 residues in the CDR3. Germline V gene data show CDR1 as SGHAT and CDR2 as FQNNGV. The CDR3 DNA follows: TGTGCCAGCAGCTTAATCAGTCTCACAGATACGCAGTATTTT. Encoded protein: CASSLISLTDTQYF.

This clonotype has more than one count but fewer than ten. The V call is TRBV3-1, the J call TRBJ2-7; D is possibly TRBD1 (5 bases). The CDR3 covers 14 residues. Germline-derived CDR1 and CDR2 are LGHDT and YNNKEL (reference sequence). Between the trimmed V and J ends, which lost 4 bases and 3 bases, there was a span of 13 bases. The CDR3 DNA is TGTGCCAGCAGCCTCCAGGGCCCCAGCTACGAGCAGTACTTC. Translation: CASSLQGPSYEQYF.

The rearrangement uses TRBV4-2 and TRBJ2-7, with 10 bases that match TRBD2. Germline V gives CDR1 LGHNA, CDR2 YNFKEQ. The CDR3 loop spans 16 amino acids. The trim removed 5 bases at V and 1 base at J, leaving 8 bases unmatched. The CDR3 reads CASSAALLAGSYEQYF. Here the CDR3 DNA reads TGTGCCAGCAGCGCTGCGTTACTAGCGGGGTCCTACGAGCAGTACTTC.

This clonotype has a single count. Here the CDR3 DNA reads TGTGTAAATGGGGGGCCCGACACAGATACGCAGTATTTT. This codes for CVNGGPDTDTQYF. This sequence joins TRBV5-4 and TRBJ2-3; D may match TRBD1 or TRBD2 (6 bases each). The length of the CDR3 is 13 residues. Germline CDR1 SGHNT, CDR2 YYREEE (reference sequence).

The rearrangement uses TRBV5-1 and TRBJ2-1; TRBD2 agrees at 10 bases. Germline CDR1 is SGHRS and CDR2 is YFSETQ. The V gene end was trimmed by 2 bases and the J gene end by 3 bases; junction bases not matched to a gene: 8. The CDR3 has 17 residues. The CDR3 nucleotides are TGCGCCAGCAGCTTCACCCATAGCGGGGGGCTCTACAATGAGCAGTTCTTC. Protein: CASSFTHSGGLYNEQFF. Full variable domain (outside the CDR3, taken from reference TRBV5-1 and TRBJ2-1): KAGVTQTPRYLIKTRGQQVTLSCSPISGHRSVSWYQQTPGQGLQFLFEYFSETQRNKGNFPGRFSGRQFSNSRSEMNVSTLELGDSALYLCASSFTHSGGLYNEQFFGPGTRLTVL.

This clonotype came up a few times. The chain recombines TRBV5-1 with TRBJ2-7, with 10 bases lining up with TRBD1. The germline V gene has CDR1 SGHRS and CDR2 YFSETQ. There are 14 residues in the CDR3. V shed 4 bases and J 5 bases; nucleotides not matched to a gene: 6. The CDR3: CASSGRDRGHEQYF. CDR3 nucleotide sequence: TGCGCCAGCAGCGGCCGGGACAGGGGACACGAGCAGTACTTC.

V usage is TRBV6-1 and J usage is TRBJ2-7; D gene uncertain. Trimming took 7 bases from V and 2 from J, leaving 9 bases between them. CDR1 is MNHNS and CDR2 is SASEGT in the germline V gene. The CDR3 is 12 residues long. The CDR3 here is CASTLSAYEQYF. Written as DNA, the CDR3 is TGTGCCAGCACCCTGAGCGCCTACGAGCAGTACTTC.

In this sample, this clonotype turned up a few times. The chain links TRBV12-3 or TRBV12-4 to TRBJ2-1, with 8 nucleotides matching TRBD1. This CDR3 is built from 12 residues. V shed 6 bases and J 7 bases; nucleotides not matched to a gene: 2. DNA for the CDR3: TGTGCCAGCAGCTGGACAGGGAATGAGCAGTTCTTC. As protein: CASSWTGNEQFF.

This CDR3 reads CASSPGQGLEAFF. The CDR3 DNA sequence: TGTGCCAGCAGCCCGGGACAGGGGCTTGAAGCTTTCTTT. V usage is TRBV5-4 and J usage is TRBJ1-1; 10 bases are a match to TRBD1. The germline V gene encodes CDR1 SGHNT and CDR2 YYREEE (reference sequence). The CDR3 sequence is 13 residues long. The ends lost 4 bases at V and 7 bases at J; junction bases unmatched: 4.

This chain links TRBV30 with TRBJ1-1, with D hard to call. This CDR3 contains 13 residues. V lost 8 bases and J lost 6, with 19 bases in between. Germline V lookup: CDR1 GTSNPN, CDR2 SVGIG (reference sequence). CDR3 amino acids: CARDGGIGAEAFF. The CDR3 coding sequence is TGTGCCAGGGATGGTGGAATCGGGGCTGAAGCTTTCTTT.

The V gene is TRBV4-1, the J gene TRBJ2-3; D tentatively reads TRBD1 or TRBD2 (5 bases each). Germline V gene sequence: CDR1 MGHRA, CDR2 YSYEKL. The ends were cut back, 1 base at V and 2 bases at J, with 13 bases in the middle. The length of the CDR3 is 16 residues. CDR3 sequence (DNA): TGCGCCAGCAGCCAAGTAAGGGGAGCATCCACAGATACGCAGTATTTT. This sequence encodes CASSQVRGASTDTQYF.

This rearrangement joins TRBV6-4 to TRBJ2-7; D is undetermined. Germline-derived CDR1 and CDR2 are MRHNA and SNTAGT. The CDR3 sequence is 13 residues long. Trimming removed 3 bases at V and 3 bases at J, with 9 bases between. CDR3 sequence (DNA): TGTGCCAGCAGTGAATGGGCAGACTACGAGCAGTACTTC. Its translation: CASSEWADYEQYF.

The chain recombines TRBV4-1 with TRBJ1-2; no firm D call. The germline V gene has CDR1 MGHRA and CDR2 YSYEKL. The CDR3 totals 16 residues. V dropped 1 base and J dropped 0 bases, with 12 bases sitting between them. CDR3 nucleotides: TGCGCCAGCAGCCAAGTACGCTCAGTCACTAACTATGGCTACACCTTC. Protein: CASSQVRSVTNYGYTF.

This CDR3 reads CASSPEVRWGPIVNTEAFF. For the CDR3, the DNA is TGTGCCAGCAGCCCAGAGGTCCGCTGGGGCCCGATAGTGAACACTGAAGCTTTCTTT. The gene calls are TRBV14 and TRBJ1-1; a weak D match, TRBD1 (5 bases). From germline, CDR1 is SGHDN and CDR2 FVKESK. CDR3 length: 19 amino acids. Trimming pared 4 bases from V and 0 bases from J, leaving 24 bases between.

This sequence joins TRBV2 and TRBJ2-7; possibly TRBD1 for D (6 bases). The CDR3 spans 13 residues. The V end was cut by 1 base, the J end by 5 bases, with 9 bases between. Germline V CDR1 and CDR2: SNHLY, FYNNEI. CDR3 in DNA: TGTGCCAGCAGTGAAGGGGGGCTAGACGAGCAGTACTTC. This encodes CASSEGGLDEQYF.

The rearrangement joins TRBV6-5 to TRBJ2-3; 13 bases match TRBD2. Germline V lookup: CDR1 MNHEY, CDR2 SVGAGI. J gave up 5 bases and V 0 bases, and 8 bases lay outside the gene matches. CDR3 size: 18 residues. CDR3 in amino acids: CASSYSTQTSGRIDTQYF. As DNA, the CDR3 is TGTGCCAGCAGTTACTCGACCCAGACTAGCGGGAGGATAGATACGCAGTATTTT.

The V call is TRBV20-1, the J call TRBJ1-2; TRBD1 might be the D (5 bases). Germline CDR1 reads DFQATT; CDR2 reads SNEGSKA (reference sequence). This CDR3 has 13 amino acids. The germline V and J ends were trimmed by 6 bases and 6 bases, with 17 bases remaining between them. The CDR3 protein is CSAINPGKDGYTF. The CDR3 region has the DNA TGCAGTGCCATCAACCCAGGGAAAGATGGCTACACCTTC.

The J gene is TRBJ2-7, the V gene TRBV7-9; D remains ambiguous. This CDR3 spans 12 amino acids. The germline gives CDR1 SEHNR, CDR2 FQNEAQ (reference sequence). V lost 5 bases to trimming and J lost 3 bases, with 8 bases between them. The chain's CDR3 is CASSRDFYEQYF. The CDR3 DNA reads as TGTGCCAGCAGCCGAGACTTCTACGAGCAGTACTTC. The variable domain in full, completed from reference TRBV7-9 and TRBJ2-7, reads DTGVSQNPRHKITKRGQNVTFRCDPISEHNRLYWYRQTLGQGPEFLTYFQNEAQLEKSRLLSDRFSAERPKGSFSTLEIQRTEQGDSAMYLCASSRDFYEQYFGPGTRLTVT.

V and J are TRBV23-1 and TRBJ2-7, with D possibly TRBD1 on 5 matching bases. TRBV23-1 carries the ORF label, with uncertain function. The CDR3 is 14 residues long. V lost 0 bases, J lost 3 bases, and 9 bases lay in between. The CDR3 loop is CASSQSSQGYEQYF. The CDR3 nucleotides read TGCGCCAGCAGTCAATCGTCCCAGGGCTACGAGCAGTACTTC.

This clonotype was seen just once. CDR3 region: CASSQLSHLTAGIDQYF. The CDR3 nucleotides are TGTGCCAGCAGCCAGCTCTCACACCTTACGGCGGGCATCGATCAGTACTTC. The chain uses TRBV4-2 and TRBJ2-7; D perhaps matches TRBD2 (5 bases). This CDR3 region has 17 residues. Germline values: CDR1 LGHNA, CDR2 YNFKEQ. Trimming shortened V by 3 bases and J by 10 bases, and 28 bases separated the two germline ends.

This clonotype was detected a few times. The chain employs TRBV15 and TRBJ1-1, with D tentatively TRBD1 (6 bases). The CDR3 covers 15 residues. Germline CDR1 and CDR2: LNHNV and YYDKDF (reference sequence). Trimming shortened V by 1 base and J by 3 bases, and 12 bases separated the two germline ends. CDR3: CATSRVGAGYTEAFF. The CDR3, as DNA: TGTGCCACCAGCAGAGTGGGGGCGGGGTACACTGAAGCTTTCTTT.